A single T cell receptor beta chain is shown here with its context. Its antigen is unknown. No base quality information exists; no much larger clone differs at one position. V has 5 bases trimmed and J has 6 bases trimmed; junction bases matching no gene number 10. The CDR3 numbers 15 residues from cysteine through phenylalanine. Only the CDR3 DNA stays, 45 bases, in frame from base 1. Via the germline V gene (reference sequence), CDR1 is MNHEY and CDR2 SMNVEV. Healthy HIV-negative adults with no recently reported acute infections or vaccinations were included as donors. Every donor was a Caucasian adult residing in Nashville, Tennessee, USA. CD4+ T cells were enriched by magnetic negative selection, after which naive cells were positively selected on CD45RA and the negative fraction was taken as the memory subset. Blood was obtained by leukapheresis, after which PBMCs were separated by Ficoll-Histopaque density gradient centrifugation and cryopreserved in liquid nitrogen vapor phase. Analytical flow cytometry was used to check the purity and quantity of every magnetically sorted T cell population. Genomic DNA was isolated from each sorted fraction and quantified by UV absorbance on a Nanodrop 2000c.

Using the deep immunoSEQ assay, multiplex PCR amplified TCR CDR3 regions from genomic DNA. Genomic DNA extracted from each cell subset was distributed evenly over all wells of several immunoSEQ 96-well plates, and each plate served as one replicate. For sorted subsets, each replicate PCR was loaded with around 200 ng genomic DNA, equivalent to 30,000 to 35,000 T cell genomes. The purified libraries were quantified using a Qubit 3.0 fluorometer, sized with a Bioanalyzer 2100, and then quantified again using the KAPA Library Quantification kit. A separate single-read 150-cycle Illumina NextSeq 550 flow cell was used to sequence each immunoSEQ 96-well plate. On the study's bioinformatics: Because the immunoSEQ output held only junctional sequences and lacked quality scores, the filtering could not match the filtering applied to full-length reads. Sequences were annotated with PyIR, a Python wrapper for IgBLAST v1.9, and V/J genes and CDR3 were assigned using IMGT germline references. Reads were removed for weak V/J assignments (E-value above 1e-6), missing CDR3, stop codons, out-of-frame junctions, or ambiguous translated residues. V3J clonotypes were defined as sequences sharing the same inferred V gene, J gene, and CDR3 amino acid sequence. Percentage overlap between repertoires was computed as shared unique clonotypes divided by the size of the smaller repertoire. Repertoire richness was assessed with RTK rarefaction, the Chao1 estimator, and Recon v2.1 estimates of unobserved clonotypes. For all TCRbeta clonotypes obtained by the gDNA method from four donors, generation probabilities were computed with OLGA. TCRdb carries this immuneACCESS record with in-frame sequences only. Its versions omit some clonotypes, under half of them owing to an unresolved V gene in the studies checked, with the rest unexplained. V, J and clone size are taken as reported in that table, and D and trimming were inferred from the DNA itself. This sample has 2.5 million or so clones in its table, and over 85% of those were observed once. Roughly 0.15% of the sample is in the top ten clones.

The sample is drawn from a study of shared clonotypes between healthy human individuals (TCRdb year 2020). Some background on the complete study: The cohort included a few men and a couple of women between 18 and 49 years of age. Per donor, three plates each were used for CD4 naive and CD4 memory, two for CD8 naive, and one for CD8 memory. Each donor's leukapheresis produced roughly between roughly 0.85 and 9.5 billion PBMCs. To estimate repertoire size and how much clonotype sharing occurs between individuals, the study deeply sequenced the blood TCR repertoires of roughly 5 healthy adults. Different laboratories and diverse techniques were used to prepare libraries and sequence TCR repertoires, to increase sequencing depth and limit assay-specific biases.

The full study reports these points: Pairwise subsampling led to the expectation that sequencing depth would affect the degree of clonotype sharing among donors. Clonotypes shared by all four sorted-subset donors showed higher generation probabilities than non-shared clonotypes. Sharing across several donors was observed for 5% to 6.5% of naive CD4, over 3% of naive CD8, over 2% of memory CD4, and 0.4% of memory CD8 clonotypes. Because the study included only a small number of donors, the genetic and exposure-history diversity represented was limited. Even with the large sequencing depth, rarefaction of the sorted-subset datasets indicated that sequencing was incomplete. Naive subsets generally had larger estimated clonotype richness than memory subsets. Sampling was restricted to blood, and TCR repertoires in tissue are likely to differ from TCR repertoires in blood.

Recombination connected TRBV27 to TRBJ1-5, with 7 junctional bases fitting TRBD1. The material sequenced was naive CD4+ T cells sorted from blood. The cell subset or site label on this specimen signifies: CD45RA+ positively selected. The TCR originated in a man younger than 35 in good health. The DNA sequence follows: TGTGCCAGCAGTGTCGACAGGGCGCGGGGTCAGCCCCAGCATTTT. This codes for CASSVDRARGQPQHF.